A selection of T cell receptor beta chains follows, all from one sample in a study of Ad26.COV2.S vaccination and SARS-CoV-2 variants. Profiled with immunoSEQ multiplex PCR; TCRdb holds only in-frame clones, not every one. Among 300,000 to 400,000 clones listed, around 84% were seen once. Sequenced here: peripheral blood, sampled in a trial of Ad26.COV2.S vaccine versus placebo. The receptors shown here come from a person between 18 and 65 years old who received the Ad26.COV2.S COVID-19 vaccine or a placebo. Each CDR3 is given with its conserved first and last residue.

J gene	V gene	CDR3 protein
TRBJ2-7	TRBV7-8	CASSSTTGGSYEQYF
TRBJ2-1	TRBV4-1	CASSLGTGSYNEQFF
TRBJ1-2	TRBV5-6	CASLQGTNYGYTF
TRBJ1-6	TRBV6-5	CASRRPGHANSPLHF
TRBJ1-1	TRBV4-2	CASSQDESSNTEAFF
TRBJ1-5	TRBV6-5	CASSLAGAGQPQHF
TRBJ2-1	TRBV6-2/TRBV6-3	CASSYLSRGVNEQFF
TRBJ1-5	TRBV2	CASSEGSWGRGQPQHF
TRBJ2-2	TRBV19	CASSIGGTGGTGELFF
TRBJ2-5	TRBV3-1/TRBV3-2	CASSQGRGTVKTQYF
TRBJ1-2	TRBV5-1	CASHAGTLYGYTF
TRBJ2-7	TRBV18	CASSQQGTYEQYF
TRBJ1-1	TRBV9	CASSKEWGSTEAFF
TRBJ2-2	TRBV6-6	CATSYRGPNTGELFF
TRBJ2-3	TRBV9	CASSVGGLAGLTDTQYF
TRBJ2-3	TRBV6-5	CASSYSMTSTDTQYF
TRBJ2-1	TRBV5-4	CASSLAGGRLAGVGNEQFF
TRBJ2-5	TRBV4-3	CASSPGEAGVQETQYF
TRBJ1-2	TRBV5-6	CASSPFGGYGYTF
TRBJ2-7	TRBV4-1	CASSHAPGRDRSSYEQYF
TRBJ2-5	TRBV2	CASKERGQETQYF
TRBJ1-1	TRBV4-1	CASSQPRGGQLNTEAFF